This record covers a single TCR beta chain. Its antigen is unidentified. The PCR had 60 Vbeta and 13 Jbeta primers. The data were produced by immunoSEQ multiplex PCR, yet TCRdb's version contains in-frame clones alone and is incomplete. The sample has roughly 100,000 clones; about 75% are singletons. The source of the sample is a study of cytomegalovirus exposure and HLA in healthy donors. Findings and caveats of the study: Highly shared variants forming one cluster were likely a sequencing artifact. HLA restriction was apparent for most CMV-associated TCR beta chains in a later analysis. Analysis was performed later, and it showed HLA-associated TCR beta chains to be more clonally expanded than equally common others.

The sequence was collected from a man between 60 and 75 years old in good health and CMV-seropositive. Sequenced sample: PBMCs.

The CDR3 sequence: CAISERRDEKLFF. The DNA of the CDR3 is TGTGCCATCAGTGAAAGGAGGGATGAAAAACTGTTTTTT. The V and J genes are TRBV10-3 and TRBJ1-4; D ambiguous. V was clipped by 3 bases and J by 6 bases, with 8 bases between them. The CDR3 covers 13 residues. The germline CDR1 and CDR2 sequences are ENHRY and SYGVKD.